The rows below give T cell receptor beta chains drawn from one sample of a study of T cell repertoires in cytomegalovirus infection. MiXCR, applied by TCRdb to the reads, yields one record per CDR3 protein. The table records more than 200,000 distinct CDR3 sequences, roughly 10% of them present only once. Material: PBMCs. The receptors come from a human donor in good health (CMV status not recorded). Some clones in this sample may be carry-over from other donors' samples. Both conserved end residues are trimmed from each CDR3. Each record gives: J gene, V gene, CDR3 protein.

>TRBJ1-1|TRBV11-3
ASSFRTGGSTEAF
>TRBJ1-1|TRBV27
ASSFNRGYHTEAF
>TRBJ1-1|TRBV7-3
ASSLTAGVNTEAF
>TRBJ2-2|TRBV19
ASSTPVGELF
>TRBJ2-7|TRBV7-6
ASSLSSGKTSYEQY
>TRBJ1-1|TRBV29-1
SVEGGTEAF
>TRBJ2-7|TRBV28
ASSPESEQY
>TRBJ2-1|TRBV11-2
ASSLPFGTENEQF
>TRBJ2-1|TRBV20-1
SARVAANSYNEQF
>TRBJ2-5|TRBV29-1
SGNRGPRETQY
>TRBJ1-3|TRBV28
ASSSRPGRSSGNTIY
>TRBJ1-5|TRBV19
ASGTGGMNNQPQH
>TRBJ2-1|TRBV6-6
ASKGGLAGGEQF